This T cell receptor (beta chain) was profiled in a study of T cell responses to AZD1222 COVID-19 vaccine. As for the study in general: Pooling covered second doses at about 4 or about 12 weeks.

Regarding this clone: As yet, its antigen is unknown.

Study observations and caveats: AZD1222 recipients seropositive at baseline numbered only 5 to 7.

Per germline, CDR1 MNHNS and CDR2 SASEGT. The CDR3 is 16 amino acids. V lost 2 bases, J lost 8 bases, and 14 bases stayed unmatched. Clones were sequenced by immunoSEQ multiplex PCR, and TCRdb holds only the in-frame ones, with some missing. Of some 130,000 clones in the sample, about 90% were seen once. This clonotype was sampled from an adult in good health. Sequenced material: peripheral blood, taken on day 0 of AZD1222 vaccination. The V call is TRBV6-1, the J call TRBJ1-1; 7 positions match TRBD1. CDR3 amino acids: CASSERRDRRGLEAFF. CDR3 bases: TGTGCCAGCAGTGAACGCCGGGACAGACGGGGTTTAGAAGCTTTCTTT.